This T cell receptor beta chain originates from a study of blood T cell repertoires in COVID-19. Authors' data handling: Estimation of nucleated cell counts relied on the amplification of reference gene primers. Clones were read by immunoSEQ multiplex PCR, and TCRdb kept only the in-frame ones, dropping some. V, J and clone size were drawn from that table, and D and trimming were deduced from the DNA. The table lists around 190,000 clones, roughly 83% of them singletons. During active infection, Seattle patients enrolled and were then monitored through disease. This sequence was found in a woman in her 40s with COVID-19, enrolled during active disease. The sequenced material came from peripheral blood.

CDR3 DNA sequence: TGTGCCAGCAGACAAACCTTACTACGAGGGGGCCCTGGCTACACCTTC. Translation gives CASRQTLLRGGPGYTF. This chain links TRBV7-2 with TRBJ1-2; 7 bases line up with TRBD1. V trimming: 6 bases; J trimming: 7 bases; junction bases outside the gene matches: 17. CDR1 and CDR2 from the germline V gene are SGHTA and FQGNSA. The CDR3 is 16 amino acids. The complete variable domain, with remaining parts taken from reference TRBV7-2 and TRBJ1-2, reads GAGVSQSPSNKVTEKGKDVELRCDPISGHTALYWYRQSLGQGLEFLIYFQGNSAPDKSGLPSDRFSAERTGGSVSTLTIQRTQQEDSAVYLCASRQTLLRGGPGYTFGSGTRLTVV.